This TCR beta chain appears in the sequencing data of a study of shared clonotypes between healthy human individuals. Study context: The study enrolled a couple of women and a few men aged 18 to 49. Each donor's CD8 memory used one plate, CD8 naive two, each CD4 subset three. Study results and caveats: On the whole, naive subsets had larger estimated richness than memory subsets had. Non-shared clonotypes had lower generation probabilities than clonotypes shared by all four sorted-subset donors.

Germline CDR1 is ENHRY and CDR2 is SYGVKD. The CDR3 is 13 residues long. Worth noting for this clone: Its specificity is unknown.

TCRdb's table, derived via immunoSEQ multiplex PCR, lists solely in-frame clones and lacks some. The repertoire holds 950,000 to 1,100,000 clones, with more than 65% as singletons. Sequenced: memory CD4+ T cells sorted from blood. Subset of the sample: CD45RA-negative fraction. This receptor was identified in a young man in good health. The chain uses TRBV10-3 and TRBJ2-5; D call uncertain. The DNA end favors TRBJ2-7, so the J call may be wrong. The CDR3 sequence is CAIRDGFSYEQYF. CDR3 in DNA: TGTGCCATCAGGGACGGATTTTCCTACGAGCAGTACTTC.